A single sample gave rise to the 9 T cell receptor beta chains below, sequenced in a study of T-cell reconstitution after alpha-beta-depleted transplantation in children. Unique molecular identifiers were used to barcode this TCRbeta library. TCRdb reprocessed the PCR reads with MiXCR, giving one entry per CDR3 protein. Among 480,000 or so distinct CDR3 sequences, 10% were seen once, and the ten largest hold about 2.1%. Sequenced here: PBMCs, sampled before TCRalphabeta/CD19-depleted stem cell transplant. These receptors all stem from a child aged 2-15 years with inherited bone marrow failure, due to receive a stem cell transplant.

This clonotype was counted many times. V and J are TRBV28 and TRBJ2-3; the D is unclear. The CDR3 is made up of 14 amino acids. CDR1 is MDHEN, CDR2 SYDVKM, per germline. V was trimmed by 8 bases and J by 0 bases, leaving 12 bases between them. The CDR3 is CASGRRASTDTQYF. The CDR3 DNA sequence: TGTGCCAGCGGCCGGCGCGCTAGCACAGATACGCAGTATTTT.

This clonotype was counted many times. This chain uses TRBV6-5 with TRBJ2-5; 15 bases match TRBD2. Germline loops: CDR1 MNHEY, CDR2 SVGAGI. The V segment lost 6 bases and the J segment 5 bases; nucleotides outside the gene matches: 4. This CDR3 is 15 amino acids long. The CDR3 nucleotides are TGTGCCAGCAGGGGACTAGCGGGAGGAGTGGAGACCCAGTACTTC. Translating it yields CASRGLAGGVETQYF.

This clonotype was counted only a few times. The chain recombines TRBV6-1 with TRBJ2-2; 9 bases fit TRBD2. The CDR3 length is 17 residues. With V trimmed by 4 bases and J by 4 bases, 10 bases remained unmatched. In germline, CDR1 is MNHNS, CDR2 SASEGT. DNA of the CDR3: TGTGCCAGCAGTGCCAACTTAGCGGGAGTTATCACCGGGGAGCTGTTTTTT. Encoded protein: CASSANLAGVITGELFF.

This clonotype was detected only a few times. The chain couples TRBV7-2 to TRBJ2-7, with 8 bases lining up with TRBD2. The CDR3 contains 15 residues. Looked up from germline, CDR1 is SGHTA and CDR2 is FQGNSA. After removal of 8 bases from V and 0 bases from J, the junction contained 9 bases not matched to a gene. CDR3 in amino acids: CASGLGLAPSYEQYF. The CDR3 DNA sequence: TGTGCCAGCGGTCTAGGACTAGCACCCTCCTACGAGCAGTACTTC.

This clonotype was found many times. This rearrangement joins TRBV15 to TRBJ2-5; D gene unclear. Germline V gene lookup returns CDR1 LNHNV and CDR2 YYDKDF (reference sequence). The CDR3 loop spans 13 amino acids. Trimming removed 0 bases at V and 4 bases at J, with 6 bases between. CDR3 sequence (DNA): TGTGCCACCAGCAGAGATAGAGGAGAGACCCAGTACTTC. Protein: CATSRDRGETQYF.

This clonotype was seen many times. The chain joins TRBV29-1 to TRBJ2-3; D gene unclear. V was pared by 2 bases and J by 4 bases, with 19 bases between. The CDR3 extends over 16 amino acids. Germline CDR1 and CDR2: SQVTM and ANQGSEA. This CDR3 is CSVERTAPAPADTQYF. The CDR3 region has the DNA TGCAGCGTTGAACGTACGGCCCCCGCCCCAGCAGATACGCAGTATTTT.

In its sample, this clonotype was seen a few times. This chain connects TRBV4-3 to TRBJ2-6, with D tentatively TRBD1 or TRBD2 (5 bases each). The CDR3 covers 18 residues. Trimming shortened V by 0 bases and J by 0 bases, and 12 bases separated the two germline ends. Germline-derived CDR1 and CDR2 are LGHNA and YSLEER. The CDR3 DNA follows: TGCGCCAGCAGCCAAGATCCGGGACCCAGCTCTGGGGCCAACGTCCTGACTTTC. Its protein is CASSQDPGPSSGANVLTF.

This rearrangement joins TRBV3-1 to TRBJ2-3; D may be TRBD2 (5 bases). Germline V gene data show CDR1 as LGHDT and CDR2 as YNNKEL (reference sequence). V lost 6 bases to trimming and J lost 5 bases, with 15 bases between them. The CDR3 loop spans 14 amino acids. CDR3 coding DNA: TGTGCCAGCAGTCTTGGACTTGTCGGAGATACGCAGTATTTT. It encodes CASSLGLVGDTQYF.

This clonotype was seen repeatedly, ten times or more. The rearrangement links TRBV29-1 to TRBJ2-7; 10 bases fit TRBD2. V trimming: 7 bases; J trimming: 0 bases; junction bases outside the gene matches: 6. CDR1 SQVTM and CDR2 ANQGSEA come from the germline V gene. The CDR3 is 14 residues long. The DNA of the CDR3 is TGCAGCGCCGAAAGCGGGAGGGCCTCCTACGAGCAGTACTTC. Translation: CSAESGRASYEQYF.